This T cell receptor (beta chain) was observed in a study of T-cell memory formation after mild COVID-19. Across the whole study: There were largely donor-specific TCR clusters.

Study-wide results and limits: The study found balanced CD4/CD8 in clones contracting day 15 to 85 and a CD4+ lean in later expanders. Certain responding clones were present in pre-infection memory, suggesting participation of cross-reactive memory. Mostly located in CM and EM were contracting CD4+ clones, with contracting CD8+ clones located in EMRA.

This clonotype was detected a few times. Antigen specificity is unknown. In germline, CDR1 is SGDLS, CDR2 YYNGEE. Deletions cut 1 base from V and 6 bases from J, with 12 bases between. The CDR3 consists of 14 residues. TCRdb processed the 5' RACE reads anew with MiXCR; each CDR3 protein has one entry. The data contain 120,000 or so distinct CDR3 sequences, around 15% of them singletons. The source of this sequence is a man in his late teens or twenties who had mild COVID-19 (a few samples of this study predate the infection). Cell type and time point are not known. Specimen: PBMCs or a T cell subset sorted from them (not recorded which). The chain uses TRBV9 and TRBJ2-3; no firm D call. DNA of the CDR3: TGTGCCAGCAGCGTAAGTCGAAGCTACGATACGCAGTATTTT. Translation: CASSVSRSYDTQYF.